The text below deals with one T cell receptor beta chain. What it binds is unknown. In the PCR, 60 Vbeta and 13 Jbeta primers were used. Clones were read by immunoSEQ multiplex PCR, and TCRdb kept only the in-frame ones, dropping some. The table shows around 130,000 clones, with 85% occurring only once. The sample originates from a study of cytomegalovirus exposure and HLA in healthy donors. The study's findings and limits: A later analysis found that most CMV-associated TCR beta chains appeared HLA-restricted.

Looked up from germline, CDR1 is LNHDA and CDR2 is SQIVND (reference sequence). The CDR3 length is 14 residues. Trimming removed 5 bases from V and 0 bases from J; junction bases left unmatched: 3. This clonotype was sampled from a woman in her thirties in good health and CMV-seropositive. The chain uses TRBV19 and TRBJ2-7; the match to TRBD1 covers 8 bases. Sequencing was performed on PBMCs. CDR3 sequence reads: CASSWTGSSYEQYF. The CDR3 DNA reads TGTGCCAGTAGTTGGACAGGGAGCTCCTACGAGCAGTACTTC.